One and the same sample provided the 12 T cell receptor beta chains below, sequenced in a study of T cell responses to AZD1222 COVID-19 vaccine (dated by TCRdb to the early 2020s). The sample's time point label, decoded: baseline before first vaccination. The library was generated by the immunoSEQ multiplex PCR assay. What TCRdb holds here is the immuneACCESS table cut down to in-frame rearrangements. Part of the clones is not present; checked against another copy, under half of the missing clones reflect an unresolved V gene, and the others are unexplained. The table for this sample lists some 130,000 clones; approximately 88% of them were counted only once. The ten most abundant clones make up roughly 8% of the sample. This sample comprised peripheral blood, obtained on day 0 of AZD1222 vaccination. Receptors originate from an adult in good health.

In its sample, this clone was seen once. The chain is built from TRBV5-4 and TRBJ2-1, with TRBD2 matching 7 bases. CDR1 SGHNT and CDR2 YYREEE come from the germline V gene (reference sequence). This CDR3 has 16 amino acids. The V and J ends lost 4 bases and 5 bases, in that order; junction bases with no gene match: 12. The CDR3 is CASSVGIRLADNEQFF. In DNA form, the CDR3 reads TGTGCCAGCAGCGTGGGCATTCGGCTAGCGGACAATGAGCAGTTCTTC.

The rearrangement joins TRBV3-1 (or the pseudogene TRBV3-2) to TRBJ2-7, with D hard to call. The V gene lost 5 bases and the J gene lost 0 bases, with 5 bases spanning the gap. The CDR3 runs 12 residues. Germline CDR1 is LGHDT and CDR2 is YNNKEL (reference sequence). CDR3 region: CASSTGSYEQYF. In DNA, the CDR3 is TGTGCCAGCAGCACGGGCTCCTACGAGCAGTACTTC.

This clone turned up a few times. The rearrangement uses TRBV10-3 and TRBJ2-5, with D perhaps matching TRBD1 (6 bases). This CDR3 comprises 14 residues. Per germline, CDR1 ENHRY and CDR2 SYGVKD. The germline V and J ends were trimmed by 3 bases and 3 bases, with 11 bases remaining between them. The DNA of the CDR3 is TGTGCCATCAGTGAAAGGGGGAGTGAAGAGACCCAGTACTTC. Protein product: CAISERGSEETQYF.

The sample holds one count of this clone. The J gene is TRBJ2-7, the V gene TRBV5-1; TRBD1 might be the D (6 bases). Trimming shortened V by 0 bases and J by 2 bases, and 12 bases separated the two germline ends. CDR3 size: 15 residues. Germline CDR1 SGHRS, CDR2 YFSETQ. The CDR3 loop is CASSLDFDRPYEQYF. The CDR3 DNA reads TGCGCCAGCAGCTTGGACTTCGACAGGCCCTACGAGCAGTACTTC. Using reference TRBV5-1 and TRBJ2-7 for the parts outside the CDR3, the full variable domain is KAGVTQTPRYLIKTRGQQVTLSCSPISGHRSVSWYQQTPGQGLQFLFEYFSETQRNKGNFPGRFSGRQFSNSRSEMNVSTLELGDSALYLCASSLDFDRPYEQYFGPGTRLTVT.

The V gene is TRBV9, the J gene TRBJ2-7, with 9 bases that match TRBD1. This CDR3 has 15 amino acids. J lost 4 bases, V lost 4 bases, and 9 bases had no gene match. Germline-derived CDR1 and CDR2 are SGDLS and YYNGEE. For the CDR3, the DNA is TGTGCCAGCAGCCCCCGCCGGGACAGGGTGTACGAGCAGTACTTC. Encoded protein: CASSPRRDRVYEQYF.

The chain links TRBV27 to TRBJ2-7, with 13 bases that match TRBD2. With 4 bases clipped from V and 2 bases from J, the junction kept 5 bases outside the gene matches. There are 16 residues in the CDR3. Germline V gives CDR1 MNHEY, CDR2 SMNVEV (reference sequence). The CDR3 sequence is CASSSQGLAGTYEQYF. The CDR3 bases are TGTGCCAGCAGTTCCCAGGGACTAGCGGGGACCTACGAGCAGTACTTC.

The chain employs TRBV19 and TRBJ2-5; no reliable D call. This CDR3 spans 15 amino acids. V was clipped by 1 base and J by 1 base, with 10 bases between them. CDR1 is LNHDA, CDR2 SQIVND, per germline (reference sequence). As DNA, the CDR3 is TGTGCCAGTAGTATAGGGCAGGCAACCCAAGAGACCCAGTACTTC. It yields the protein CASSIGQATQETQYF.

This clone occurred once. The rearrangement links TRBV6-5 to TRBJ1-1; tentative D call: TRBD1 (6 bases). Trimming removed 8 bases from V and 4 bases from J, with 17 bases in between. The CDR3 is made up of 14 amino acids. Germline CDR1 MNHEY, CDR2 SVGAGI. CDR3 protein: CASRQAGRGTEAFF. The CDR3 DNA is TGTGCCAGCCGACAGGCAGGAAGGGGCACTGAAGCTTTCTTT.

This chain uses TRBV7-8 with TRBJ2-3; 7 nucleotides align to TRBD2. Germline values: CDR1 SGHVS, CDR2 FQNEAQ. V gave up 5 bases and J gave up 1 base; unmatched junction bases: 6. CDR3 size: 15 residues. CDR3 protein: CASSPPREGTDTQYF. CDR3 bases: TGTGCCAGCAGCCCCCCCCGGGAGGGCACAGATACGCAGTATTTT.

The chain carries TRBV11-3 and TRBJ1-1, with 8 bases that match TRBD1. Germline V CDR1 and CDR2: SGHNT, YENEEA. CDR3 size: 14 residues. The J segment lost 4 bases and the V segment lost 5 bases, leaving 6 bases of the junction unmatched. The CDR3: CASSGRTGSTEAFF. In DNA form, the CDR3 reads TGTGCCAGCAGCGGAAGGACAGGGAGCACTGAAGCTTTCTTT. Together with reference TRBV11-3 and TRBJ1-1, the CDR3 gives the full variable domain: EAGVVQSPRYKIIEKKQPVAFWCNPISGHNTLYWYLQNLGQGPELLIRYENEEAVDDSQLPKDRFSAERLKGVDSTLKIQPAELGDSAVYLCASSGRTGSTEAFFGQGTRLTVV.

V is TRBV6-5 and J is TRBJ1-4; 10 positions match TRBD1. Germline V gene lookup returns CDR1 MNHEY and CDR2 SVGAGI. V shed 0 bases and J 5 bases; nucleotides not matched to a gene: 3. This CDR3 has 16 residues. The DNA for the CDR3 is TGTGCCAGCAGTTACTCATGGACAGGGGGGAATGAAAAACTGTTTTTT. Its protein is CASSYSWTGGNEKLFF.

This clone was seen just once. The rearrangement uses TRBV30 and TRBJ2-3; D call uncertain. The CDR3 extends over 12 amino acids. With 0 bases removed from V and 6 bases from J, the gap between germline ends came to 7 bases. Germline CDR1 GTSNPN, CDR2 SVGIG (reference sequence). The DNA for the CDR3 is TGTGCCTGGAGTGTTGGCCGCGATACGCAGTATTTT. Translating it yields CAWSVGRDTQYF.